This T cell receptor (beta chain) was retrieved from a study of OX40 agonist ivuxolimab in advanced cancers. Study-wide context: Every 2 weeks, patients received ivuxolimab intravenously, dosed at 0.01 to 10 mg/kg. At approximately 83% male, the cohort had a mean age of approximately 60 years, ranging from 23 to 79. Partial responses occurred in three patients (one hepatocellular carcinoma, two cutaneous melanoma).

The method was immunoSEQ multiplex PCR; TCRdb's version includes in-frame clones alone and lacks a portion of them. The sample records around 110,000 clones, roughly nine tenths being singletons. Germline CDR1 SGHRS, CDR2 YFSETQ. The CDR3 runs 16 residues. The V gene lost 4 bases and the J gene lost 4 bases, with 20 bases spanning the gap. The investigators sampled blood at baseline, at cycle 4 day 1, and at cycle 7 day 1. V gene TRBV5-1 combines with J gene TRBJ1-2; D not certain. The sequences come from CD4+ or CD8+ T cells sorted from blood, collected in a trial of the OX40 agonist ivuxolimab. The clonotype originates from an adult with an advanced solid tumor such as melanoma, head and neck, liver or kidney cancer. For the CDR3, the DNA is TGCGCCAGCAGCCTTGACCCGCAATTTCGGGGCTATGGCTACACCTTC. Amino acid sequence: CASSLDPQFRGYGYTF.